Following are 26 T cell receptor beta chains from one sample sequenced in a study of beta chain features in type 1 diabetes. Expressed TCRB transcripts got sequenced, as all isolated RNA was reverse transcribed. The method was immunoSEQ multiplex PCR; TCRdb's version includes in-frame clones alone and lacks a portion of them. The sample has about 450,000 clones, about 10% seen once. Sample: naive CD4+ T cells from blood. The source is a woman younger than 30 in good health.

The chain recombines TRBV5-1 with TRBJ2-2; D gene ambiguous. Trimming cost V 8 bases and J 6 bases, with 17 bases left between them. The germline CDR1 and CDR2 sequences are SGHRS and YFSETQ. The CDR3 length is 14 residues. Here the CDR3 reads CASTTFVVAGELFF. CDR3 nucleotide sequence: TGCGCCAGTACAACATTTGTTGTCGCCGGGGAGCTGTTTTTT. The full variable domain, its missing parts supplied by reference TRBV5-1 and TRBJ2-2, is KAGVTQTPRYLIKTRGQQVTLSCSPISGHRSVSWYQQTPGQGLQFLFEYFSETQRNKGNFPGRFSGRQFSNSRSEMNVSTLELGDSALYLCASTTFVVAGELFFGEGSRLTVL.

This clone was observed a handful of times. CDR3 in amino acids: CASGLAQRGLAASYNEQFF. The CDR3 bases are TGTGCTAGTGGTTTGGCCCAACGAGGACTAGCGGCCTCCTACAATGAGCAGTTCTTC. This chain links TRBV12-5 with TRBJ2-1; 10 positions agree with TRBD2. CDR3 length: 19 residues. The junction had 9 bases not matched to a gene; V was cut back by 1 base and J by 0 bases. From germline, CDR1 is LGHNT and CDR2 FRNRAP.

This clone was detected only a few times. Distinct nucleotide sequences in the sample also encode this CDR3. This rearrangement joins TRBV4-3 to TRBJ2-5; 13 bases map to TRBD2. J was trimmed by 1 base and V by 1 base; bases with no gene match: 0. This CDR3 contains 16 residues. Germline CDR1 reads LGHNA; CDR2 reads YSLEER. Here the CDR3 reads CASSQGTSGGQETQYF. CDR3 sequence (DNA): TGCGCCAGCAGCCAAGGGACTAGCGGGGGCCAAGAGACCCAGTACTTC.

This clone was counted between two and nine times. The V and J genes are TRBV25-1 and TRBJ2-7, with TRBD2 matching over 10 bases. V dropped 10 bases and J dropped 3; count of bases not matched to a gene: 9. The CDR3 totals 14 residues. Germline-derived CDR1 and CDR2 are MGHDK and SYGVNS. The chain's CDR3 is CATRRTSGIYEQYF. DNA for the CDR3: TGTGCCACCCGGAGGACTAGCGGCATCTACGAGCAGTACTTC.

A few counts support this clone. This chain uses TRBV7-2 with TRBJ2-7, with D perhaps matching TRBD1 (6 bases). Trimming took off 5 bases at V and 5 bases at J, with 13 bases between the two ends. The CDR3 is 13 amino acids. Germline CDR1 and CDR2: SGHTA and FQGNSA. CDR3 in amino acids: CASSARTGNEQYV. The DNA for the CDR3 is TGTGCCAGCAGCGCCCGCACAGGGAACGAGCAGTACGTC.

V usage is TRBV2 and J usage is TRBJ2-7, with D unresolved. Per germline, CDR1 SNHLY and CDR2 FYNNEI. The CDR3 is 12 residues long. Trimming pared 5 bases from V and 2 bases from J, leaving 7 bases between. The CDR3 here is CASSKLTYEQYF. CDR3 bases: TGTGCCAGCAGTAAACTTACCTACGAGCAGTACTTC.

This clone appeared a few times. V gene TRBV15 combines with J gene TRBJ2-1, with TRBD2 matching 12 bases. CDR3 length: 17 residues. The V segment lost 3 bases and the J segment 3 bases; nucleotides outside the gene matches: 6. From germline, CDR1 is LNHNV and CDR2 YYDKDF (reference sequence). Here the CDR3 reads CATSSPTSGRFYNEQFF. The CDR3 nucleotides are TGTGCCACCAGCAGTCCTACTAGCGGGAGGTTCTACAATGAGCAGTTCTTC.

This clone was picked up a small number of times. The J gene is TRBJ2-7, the V gene TRBV20-1, with 7 bases identical to TRBD1. Per germline, CDR1 DFQATT and CDR2 SNEGSKA (reference sequence). CDR3 length equals 11 residues. Losses at the gene ends were 6 bases for V and 6 bases for J; bases not matched to a gene: 5. In DNA form, the CDR3 reads TGCAGTGCGAGGACAGGATTCGAGCAGTACGTC. Translated: CSARTGFEQYV.

This clone was counted many times. The same CDR3 can be traced to other DNA sequences in this sample. V is TRBV20-1 and J is TRBJ1-4; D ambiguous. CDR3 length equals 11 residues. Trimming cost V 3 bases and J 8 bases, with 7 bases left between them. CDR1 is DFQATT, CDR2 SNEGSKA, per germline (reference sequence). CDR3 residues: CSASLREKLFF. In nucleotides, the CDR3 is TGCAGTGCTAGTCTGCGGGAAAAACTGTTTTTT.

This clone was seen only once. V usage is TRBV9 and J usage is TRBJ2-2, with 9 bases matching TRBD2. The CDR3 is 16 residues long. Trimming removed 4 bases from V and 5 bases from J; junction bases left unmatched: 9. CDR1 and CDR2 (germline): SGDLS, YYNGEE. The CDR3 DNA sequence: TGTGCCAGCAGCTCTGGGCTAGCGGGACTAACCGGGGAGCTGTTTTTT. Translation gives CASSSGLAGLTGELFF.

This clone occurred a few times. The rearrangement links TRBV9 to TRBJ2-2, with 7 bases fitting TRBD2. V dropped 1 base and J dropped 6; count of bases not matched to a gene: 6. The CDR3 runs 15 residues. Germline lookup yields CDR1 SGDLS and CDR2 YYNGEE. The CDR3 DNA reads as TGTGCCAGCAGCGTATTGGGGCGGGAGTCCGGGGAGCTGTTTTTT. Residues: CASSVLGRESGELFF.

In this sample, this clone turned up a few times. This chain uses TRBV29-1 with TRBJ1-1; D is unresolved. V lost 1 base to trimming and J lost 0 bases, with 3 bases between them. CDR3 length: 12 residues. Germline assignment: CDR1 SQVTM and CDR2 ANQGSEA. The CDR3 is CSVEVMNTEAFF. The CDR3 nucleotides are TGCAGCGTTGAAGTTATGAACACTGAAGCTTTCTTT.

This clone was detected only a few times. The V and J genes are TRBV7-8 and TRBJ1-2; D uncertain. Germline V CDR1 and CDR2: SGHVS, FQNEAQ. The V gene lost 5 bases and the J gene lost 13 bases, with 20 bases spanning the gap. This CDR3 has 13 amino acids. DNA for the CDR3: TGTGCCAGCAGCACCTCCCGCACGGGCCTCTCCACCTTC. Translation gives CASSTSRTGLSTF.

This clone was picked up a small number of times. The V gene is TRBV28, the J gene TRBJ1-2; possible D gene TRBD1, 5 bases. Germline assignment: CDR1 MDHEN and CDR2 SYDVKM. The CDR3 sequence is 14 residues long. Trimming pared 7 bases from V and 4 bases from J, leaving 16 bases between. In nucleotides, the CDR3 is TGTGCCAGCATCCCCTCGACAGCATTCTATGGCTACACCTTC. Its protein product is CASIPSTAFYGYTF.

This chain links TRBV4-1 with TRBJ2-2, with D hard to call. The CDR3 spans 14 residues. Trimming removed 3 bases from V and 2 bases from J, with 7 bases in between. Germline loops: CDR1 MGHRA, CDR2 YSYEKL. DNA of the CDR3: TGCGCCAGCAGCCACCTGGGCAACACCGGGGAGCTGTTTTTT. Protein sequence: CASSHLGNTGELFF.

This clone was counted only a few times. The rearrangement uses TRBV16 and TRBJ1-1; D gene ambiguous. Germline CDR1 reads KGHSY; CDR2 reads FQNENV. Trimming stripped 2 bases from V and 11 bases from J, with 21 bases between. The CDR3 is 15 residues long. CDR3 in DNA: TGTGCCAGCAGCCAAAGGGAACTAGGGCGAGTTCGGGCTTTCTTT. This encodes CASSQRELGRVRAFF.

V usage is TRBV11-2 and J usage is TRBJ2-4, with 8 positions matching TRBD2. The junction had 20 bases not matched to a gene; V was cut back by 4 bases and J by 6 bases. The length of the CDR3 is 19 residues. Per germline, CDR1 SGHAT and CDR2 FQNNGV. The DNA for the CDR3 is TGTGCCAGCAGCTCCAAAAGCACTAGTTCCGGCGGGAGGTTAAACATTCAGTACTTC. Protein sequence: CASSSKSTSSGGRLNIQYF.

The chain recombines TRBV5-6 with TRBJ2-6; D might be TRBD2 (5 bases). Trimming cost V 0 bases and J 0 bases, with 13 bases left between them. There are 18 residues in the CDR3. Germline-derived CDR1 and CDR2 are SGHDT and YYEEEE. CDR3 in DNA: TGTGCCAGCAGCTTGGGACTGGGAGCCAGCTCTGGGGCCAACGTCCTGACTTTC. Translation: CASSLGLGASSGANVLTF. The full variable domain, completed using reference TRBV5-6 and TRBJ2-6, is DAGVTQSPTHLIKTRGQQVTLRCSPKSGHDTVSWYQQALGQGPQFIFQYYEEEERQRGNFPDRFSGHQFPNYSSELNVNALLLGDSALYLCASSLGLGASSGANVLTFGAGSRLTVL.

The genes are TRBV20-1 and TRBJ1-2, with D maybe TRBD1 (5 bases). The CDR3 consists of 11 residues. Germline V gives CDR1 DFQATT, CDR2 SNEGSKA (reference sequence). V was cut by 1 base and J by 8 bases, with 8 bases left in between. For the CDR3, the DNA is TGCAGTGCTAGAGGGGACGTCGGCTACACCTTC. Residues: CSARGDVGYTF.

As to this clone: Other DNA sequences in this specimen translate into the identical CDR3. This sequence joins TRBV7-2 and TRBJ1-6; D possibly corresponds to TRBD1 (6 bases). The CDR3 length is 17 residues. Per germline, CDR1 SGHTA and CDR2 FQGNSA. V gave up 8 bases and J gave up 10 bases, with 27 bases separating them. The CDR3, as DNA: TGTGCCAGCGGGCCTCGCGGACGGGGGGCGACGAACTCACCCCTCCACTTT. It yields the protein CASGPRGRGATNSPLHF. The variable domain in full, with the rest retrieved from reference TRBV7-2 and TRBJ1-6, is GAGVSQSPSNKVTEKGKDVELRCDPISGHTALYWYRQSLGQGLEFLIYFQGNSAPDKSGLPSDRFSAERTGGSVSTLTIQRTQQEDSAVYLCASGPRGRGATNSPLHFGNGTRLTVT.

This clone was seen a handful of times. The same CDR3 can be traced to other DNA sequences in this sample. The V and J genes are TRBV9 and TRBJ2-1; 8 bases are shared with TRBD2. The CDR3 is made up of 15 amino acids. With V trimmed by 4 bases and J by 0 bases, 3 bases remained unmatched. Germline V gene data show CDR1 as SGDLS and CDR2 as YYNGEE. CDR3 nucleotides: TGTGCCAGCAGCACGAGCGGGAGCTCCTACAATGAGCAGTTCTTC. This sequence encodes CASSTSGSSYNEQFF.

V and J are TRBV29-1 and TRBJ2-7; perhaps TRBD2 as D (6 bases). Germline CDR1 reads SQVTM; CDR2 reads ANQGSEA. The CDR3 spans 16 residues. The V gene lost 7 bases and the J gene lost 3 bases, with 25 bases spanning the gap. In DNA, the CDR3 is TGCAGCGCGATAGCCGGGACTGCAAAAACCCTCTACGAGCAGTACTTC. Amino acids: CSAIAGTAKTLYEQYF.

This clone was seen more than once but under ten times. The chain employs TRBV6-1 and TRBJ2-1; maybe TRBD2 (5 bases). Between the trimmed V and J ends, which lost 8 bases and 4 bases, there was a span of 12 bases. The germline gives CDR1 MNHNS, CDR2 SASEGT. This CDR3 is 13 amino acids long. CDR3 bases: TGTGCCAGCTTCCGTCGGGATTACAATGAGCAGTTCTTC. Translating gives CASFRRDYNEQFF.

The rearrangement uses TRBV2 and TRBJ2-3; no reliable D call. V lost 4 bases and J lost 0, with 11 bases in between. The length of the CDR3 is 15 residues. Germline CDR1 SNHLY, CDR2 FYNNEI. The CDR3 region is CASSVTWGSTDTQYF. In DNA form, the CDR3 reads TGTGCCAGCAGTGTCACCTGGGGTAGCACAGATACGCAGTATTTT.

V usage is TRBV28 and J usage is TRBJ2-7; 7 bases are shared with TRBD1. V trimming: 1 base; J trimming: 4 bases; junction bases outside the gene matches: 13. Per the germline V gene, CDR1 is MDHEN and CDR2 is SYDVKM. CDR3 size: 17 residues. CDR3 sequence (DNA): TGTGCCAGCAGTTTATCGAACTGGGACAGTAAAGTATACGAGCAGTACGTC. This gives the protein CASSLSNWDSKVYEQYV.

This chain links TRBV5-1 with TRBJ2-1; TRBD2 matches at 13 bases. J gave up 4 bases and V 5 bases, and 15 bases lay outside the gene matches. Per the germline V gene, CDR1 is SGHRS and CDR2 is YFSETQ. The CDR3 length is 19 residues. CDR3: CASSLIGLAGVTLYNEQFF. In nucleotides, the CDR3 is TGCGCCAGCAGTCTTATAGGACTAGCGGGAGTCACCTTATACAATGAGCAGTTCTTC.